What follows are 14 T cell receptor beta chains derived from one specimen sequenced in a study of T-cell reconstitution after alpha-beta-depleted transplantation in children. Unique molecular identifiers were incorporated during preparation of the TCRbeta library. In TCRdb, the PCR reads were re-called with MiXCR into one record per CDR3 protein. The sample lists roughly 570,000 distinct CDR3 sequences; about a quarter were seen once. The material was PBMCs, obtained before TCRalphabeta/CD19-depleted stem cell transplant. Every receptor here comes from a boy younger than two with Wiskott-Aldrich syndrome, due to receive a stem cell transplant.

In this sample, this clonotype turned up once. CDR3 protein: CSARGTREGYEQYF. The DNA for the CDR3 is TGCAGTGCTAGAGGGACAAGAGAGGGCTACGAGCAGTACTTC. The chain is built from TRBV20-1 and TRBJ2-7; tentatively, D is TRBD1 or TRBD2 (5 bases each). Per the germline V gene, CDR1 is DFQATT and CDR2 is SNEGSKA (reference sequence). With 1 base removed from V and 3 bases from J, the gap between germline ends came to 13 bases. This CDR3 is built from 14 residues.

The rearrangement uses TRBV15 and TRBJ2-1; D remains ambiguous. Germline CDR1 and CDR2: LNHNV and YYDKDF (reference sequence). The CDR3 totals 14 residues. V was trimmed by 0 bases and J by 6 bases, leaving 9 bases between them. CDR3 loop: CATSRERISNEQFF. DNA for the CDR3: TGTGCCACCAGCAGAGAAAGGATCTCCAATGAGCAGTTCTTC.

On this clonotype: One end of the junction does not line up with germline, which may come from a read error. This rearrangement joins TRBV9 to TRBJ2-3; D assignment may be TRBD1 or TRBD2 (5 bases each). This CDR3 has 14 amino acids. CDR1 is SGDLS, CDR2 YYNGEE, per germline. CDR3 sequence (DNA): TGTGCCAGCAGCGTGGGACCCACCACAAATACGCAGTATTTT. Its translation is CASSVGPTTNTQYF.

This clonotype appeared a few times. The J gene is TRBJ2-3, the V gene TRBV20-1, with 9 bases that match TRBD2. This CDR3 contains 14 residues. Trimming took 3 bases from V and 1 from J; bases not matched to a gene: 2. Germline V gene lookup returns CDR1 DFQATT and CDR2 SNEGSKA (reference sequence). This CDR3 reads CSASEREGTDTQYF. The CDR3 region has the DNA TGCAGTGCTAGTGAGCGGGAGGGCACAGATACGCAGTATTTT.

V gene TRBV5-1 combines with J gene TRBJ2-5; 11 bases map to TRBD2. CDR3 length: 16 amino acids. Germline-derived CDR1 and CDR2 are SGHRS and YFSETQ. The trim removed 2 bases at V and 5 bases at J, leaving 8 bases unmatched. The CDR3 nucleotides read TGCGCCAGCAGCTTCCGACTAGCGGGAAGTGGGGAGACCCAGTACTTC. It specifies CASSFRLAGSGETQYF.

The chain joins TRBV9 to TRBJ1-1; D is unresolved. Trimming pared 4 bases from V and 3 bases from J, leaving 19 bases between. Looked up from germline, CDR1 is SGDLS and CDR2 is YYNGEE. The CDR3 length is 16 residues. The CDR3 DNA follows: TGTGCCAGCAGCCCAGGCCAAGGCGGCCTGGACACTGAAGCTTTCTTT. Amino acids: CASSPGQGGLDTEAFF.

The chain combines TRBV6-1 with TRBJ1-5, with TRBD1 as a possible D gene (5 bases). The ends were cut back, 6 bases at V and 3 bases at J, with 12 bases in the middle. The CDR3 is made up of 14 amino acids. Germline V lookup: CDR1 MNHNS, CDR2 SASEGT. CDR3 DNA: TGTGCCAGCAGGGCCGGGACTCTCAATCAGCCCCAGCATTTT. This codes for CASRAGTLNQPQHF.

V and J are TRBV19 and TRBJ2-4, with D unresolved. From germline, CDR1 is LNHDA and CDR2 SQIVND (reference sequence). The CDR3 is made up of 13 amino acids. Trimming removed 7 bases from V and 1 base from J, with 8 bases in between. Here the CDR3 reads CASIGLAKNIQYF. In DNA, the CDR3 is TGTGCCAGTATCGGCTTGGCCAAAAACATTCAGTACTTC.

The chain is built from TRBV12-3 or TRBV12-4 and TRBJ2-6; D perhaps matches TRBD1 (6 bases). The CDR3 is 16 amino acids. Deletions cut 6 bases from V and 0 bases from J, with 12 bases between. The CDR3 reads CASSRTASSGANVLTF. CDR3 DNA sequence: TGTGCCAGCAGCAGGACAGCGAGCTCTGGGGCCAACGTCCTGACTTTC.

The gene calls are TRBV27 and TRBJ1-2; 7 bases fit TRBD1. This CDR3 is 16 amino acids long. The J segment lost 4 bases and the V segment lost 7 bases, leaving 15 bases of the junction unmatched. CDR1 and CDR2 (germline): MNHEY, SMNVEV (reference sequence). The CDR3 region is CASTHTLREGAYGYTF. CDR3 coding DNA: TGTGCCAGCACCCATACCCTCAGGGAGGGGGCCTATGGCTACACCTTC.

The chain employs TRBV20-1 and TRBJ2-5; 9 bases line up with TRBD2. The CDR3 extends over 14 amino acids. The V and J ends lost 3 bases and 7 bases, in that order; junction bases with no gene match: 9. The germline CDR1 and CDR2 sequences are DFQATT and SNEGSKA (reference sequence). In DNA form, the CDR3 reads TGCAGTGCTAGGATCGGGACTAGCAGTGGGACCCAGTACTTC. Its protein is CSARIGTSSGTQYF.

This clonotype has more than one count but fewer than ten. J is TRBJ2-1 and V is TRBV20-1; a possible D gene is TRBD2 (6 bases). The V and J ends lost 2 bases and 10 bases respectively, with 18 bases between them. CDR1 and CDR2 (germline): DFQATT, SNEGSKA (reference sequence). The CDR3 is made up of 14 amino acids. In DNA form, the CDR3 reads TGCAGTGCTAGAAAATGGACGGGAGTTAGCGAGCAGTTCTTC. This codes for CSARKWTGVSEQFF.

The chain carries TRBV20-1 and TRBJ2-7; either TRBD1 or TRBD2 may fit D (5 bases each). V lost 5 bases to trimming and J lost 5 bases, with 16 bases between them. CDR1 and CDR2 (germline): DFQATT, SNEGSKA (reference sequence). The CDR3 contains 13 residues. CDR3: CSAARGTTHEQYF. CDR3 in DNA: TGCAGTGCTGCCCGGGGCACCACCCACGAGCAGTACTTC.

This rearrangement joins TRBV7-6 to TRBJ2-3; 7 bases map to TRBD2. Germline V CDR1 and CDR2: SGHVS, FNYEAQ. The CDR3 is 15 residues long. The V segment lost 1 base and the J segment 4 bases; nucleotides outside the gene matches: 5. CDR3 amino acids: CASSLDGRLADTQYF. CDR3 in DNA: TGTGCCAGCAGCTTAGACGGGAGGCTCGCAGATACGCAGTATTTT.